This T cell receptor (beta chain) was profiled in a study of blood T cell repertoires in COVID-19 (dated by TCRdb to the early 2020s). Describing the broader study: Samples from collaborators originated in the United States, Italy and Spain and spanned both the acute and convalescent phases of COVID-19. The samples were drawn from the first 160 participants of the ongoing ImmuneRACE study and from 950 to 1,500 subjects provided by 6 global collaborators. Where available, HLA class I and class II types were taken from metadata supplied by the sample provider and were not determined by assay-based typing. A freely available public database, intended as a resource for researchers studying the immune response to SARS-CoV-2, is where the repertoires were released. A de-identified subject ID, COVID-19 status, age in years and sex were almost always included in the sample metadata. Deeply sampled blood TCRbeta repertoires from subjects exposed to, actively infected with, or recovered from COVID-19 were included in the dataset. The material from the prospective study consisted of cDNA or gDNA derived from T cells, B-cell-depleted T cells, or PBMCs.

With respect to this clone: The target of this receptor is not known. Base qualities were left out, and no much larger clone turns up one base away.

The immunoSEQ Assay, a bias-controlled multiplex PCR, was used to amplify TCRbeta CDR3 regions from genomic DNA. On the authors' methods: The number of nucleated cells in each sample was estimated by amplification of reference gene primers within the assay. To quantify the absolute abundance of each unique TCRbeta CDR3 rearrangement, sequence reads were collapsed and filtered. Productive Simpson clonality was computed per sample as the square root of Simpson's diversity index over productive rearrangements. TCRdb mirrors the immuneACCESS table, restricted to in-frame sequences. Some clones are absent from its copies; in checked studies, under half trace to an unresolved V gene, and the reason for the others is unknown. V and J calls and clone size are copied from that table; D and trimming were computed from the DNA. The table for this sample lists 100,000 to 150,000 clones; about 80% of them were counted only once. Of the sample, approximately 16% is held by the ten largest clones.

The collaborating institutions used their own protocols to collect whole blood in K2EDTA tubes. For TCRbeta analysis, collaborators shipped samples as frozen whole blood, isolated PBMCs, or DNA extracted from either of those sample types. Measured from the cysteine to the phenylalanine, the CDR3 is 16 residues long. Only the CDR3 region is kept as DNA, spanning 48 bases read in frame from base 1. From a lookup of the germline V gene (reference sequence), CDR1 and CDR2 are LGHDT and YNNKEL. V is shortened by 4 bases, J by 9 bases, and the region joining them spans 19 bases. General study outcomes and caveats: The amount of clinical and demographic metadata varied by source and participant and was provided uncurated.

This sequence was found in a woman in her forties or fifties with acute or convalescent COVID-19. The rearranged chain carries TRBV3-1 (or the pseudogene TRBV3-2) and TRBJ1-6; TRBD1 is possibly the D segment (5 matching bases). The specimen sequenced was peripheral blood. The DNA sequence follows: TGTGCCAGCAGCCCCACCGGCAGTGGGGGGGTTTCACCCCTCCACTTT. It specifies CASSPTGSGGVSPLHF.